This entry lists 12 T cell receptor beta chains sequenced from one sample in a study of blood T cell repertoires in COVID-19. Profiled with immunoSEQ multiplex PCR; TCRdb holds only in-frame clones, not every one. The sample includes 200,000 to 250,000 clones, roughly 84% of them seen just once. Sequenced material: peripheral blood. These receptor sequences come from a man over 45 with active or convalescent COVID-19.

For the CDR3, the DNA is TGTGCCAGCAGGGACAGGGGGGAAAGCCAGCCCCAGCATTTT. This codes for CASRDRGESQPQHF. V and J are TRBV6-5 and TRBJ1-5, with TRBD1 identical over 10 bases. Germline CDR1 is MNHEY and CDR2 is SVGAGI. V shed 6 bases and J 7 bases; nucleotides not matched to a gene: 6. CDR3 length: 14 amino acids.

As regards this clone: Within the sample, other DNA sequences also encode this same CDR3. V and J are TRBV4-2 and TRBJ2-2, with 7 nucleotides matching TRBD1. Germline loops: CDR1 LGHNA, CDR2 YNFKEQ. CDR3 length: 16 residues. V lost 1 base to trimming and J lost 5 bases; unmatched junction nucleotides: 7. CDR3 loop: CASSQADRVGTGELFF. The CDR3 DNA reads TGTGCCAGCAGCCAAGCAGACAGGGTGGGAACCGGGGAGCTGTTTTTT.

The J gene is TRBJ2-4, the V gene TRBV7-2; 14 bases map to TRBD2. J was trimmed by 13 bases and V by 4 bases; bases with no gene match: 12. CDR3 size: 16 residues. Per the germline V gene, CDR1 is SGHTA and CDR2 is FQGNSA. This CDR3 is CASSWQTSGRAPQQYF. The CDR3, as DNA: TGTGCCAGCAGCTGGCAGACTAGCGGGAGGGCCCCTCAGCAGTACTTC.

V and J are TRBV6-6 and TRBJ2-7; 8 nucleotides match TRBD1. Germline trimming cut 0 bases from V and 4 bases from J; bases unmatched to any gene: 8. CDR1 MNHNY and CDR2 SVGAGI come from the germline V gene (reference sequence). The CDR3 runs 16 residues. The CDR3 DNA follows: TGTGCCAGCAGTTACTCGTACCGACAGGGGTGGTACGAGCAGTACTTC. Protein sequence: CASSYSYRQGWYEQYF.

The chain combines TRBV7-9 with TRBJ1-2; D possibly corresponds to TRBD1 (5 bases). Germline V lookup: CDR1 SEHNR, CDR2 FQNEAQ (reference sequence). This CDR3 spans 14 amino acids. Trimming removed 2 bases from V and 3 bases from J, with 10 bases in between. The CDR3 DNA follows: TGTGCCAGCAGCTTAACCGGACATTACTATGGCTACACCTTC. Encoded protein: CASSLTGHYYGYTF.

The chain carries TRBV5-6 and TRBJ1-2; D might be TRBD1 (6 bases). This CDR3 has 13 residues. V was pared by 4 bases and J by 2 bases, with 9 bases between. The V gene's germline CDR1 is SGHDT and CDR2 YYEEEE. Written as DNA, the CDR3 is TGTGCCAGCAGCCCAGACAGGAACTATGGCTACACCTTC. It codes for CASSPDRNYGYTF.

V gene TRBV18 combines with J gene TRBJ2-7; 8 nucleotides align to TRBD1. The CDR3 consists of 13 residues. V lost 1 base to trimming and J lost 10 bases; unmatched junction nucleotides: 6. Germline CDR1 is KGHSH and CDR2 is LQKENI. The CDR3 coding sequence is TGTGCCAGCTCACCACAAGCCGGACAGGGACAGTACTTC. This gives the protein CASSPQAGQGQYF.

V usage is TRBV4-1 and J usage is TRBJ2-7; 7 bases match TRBD2. The CDR3 consists of 15 residues. Unmatched junction bases numbered 3, after V lost 1 base and J lost 0 bases. Per the germline V gene, CDR1 is MGHRA and CDR2 is YSYEKL. The CDR3 spells CASSQASGASYEQYF. The DNA for the CDR3 is TGCGCCAGCAGCCAAGCTAGCGGAGCCTCCTACGAGCAGTACTTC.

The CDR3 coding sequence is TGTGCCAGCTCACCATATGGGGAGGAACTGTTTTTT. Protein product: CASSPYGEELFF. V and J are TRBV18 and TRBJ1-4, with D unclear. Trimming removed 2 bases at V and 12 bases at J, with 10 bases between. Germline CDR1 reads KGHSH; CDR2 reads LQKENI. There are 12 residues in the CDR3.

This clone occurred once. The chain combines TRBV7-2 with TRBJ1-2, with 7 bases fitting TRBD1. CDR3 size: 15 residues. Germline trimming cut 4 bases from V and 5 bases from J; bases unmatched to any gene: 10. The V gene's germline CDR1 is SGHTA and CDR2 FQGNSA. The CDR3 loop is CASSSRDSYPYGYTF. Written as DNA, the CDR3 is TGTGCCAGCAGCTCCCGGGACAGTTATCCTTATGGCTACACCTTC.

This clone has only one observation. The chain joins TRBV28 to TRBJ2-7; 10 bases fit TRBD2. J gave up 0 bases and V 6 bases, and 8 bases lay outside the gene matches. The CDR3 covers 16 residues. Germline CDR1 reads MDHEN; CDR2 reads SYDVKM. CDR3 bases: TGTGCCAGCAGACCCAAGCGGGAGGGTCACTCCTACGAGCAGTACTTC. Its protein is CASRPKREGHSYEQYF.

The chain combines TRBV19 with TRBJ1-2; D may be TRBD1 (5 bases). The CDR3 loop spans 14 amino acids. Germline loops: CDR1 LNHDA, CDR2 SQIVND (reference sequence). Trimming left V 3 bases short and J 1 base short, with 9 bases between. The CDR3, as DNA: TGTGCCAGTAGTATTGGCCAGGGTAACTATGGCTACACCTTC. Amino acids: CASSIGQGNYGYTF. Full variable domain (rest looked up from reference TRBV19 and TRBJ1-2): DGGITQSPKYLFRKEGQNVTLSCEQNLNHDAMYWYRQDPGQGLRLIYYSQIVNDFQKGDIAEGYSVSREKKESFPLTVTSAQKNPTAFYLCASSIGQGNYGYTFGSGTRLTVV.